The rows below give T cell receptor beta chains drawn from one sample of a study of shared clonotypes between healthy human individuals. Assay: immunoSEQ multiplex PCR; the TCRdb copy retains only in-frame clones and omits some. Among about 2.1 million clones, under 95% were seen once, and the ten largest hold around 1.7%. The sample was naive CD8+ T cells from PBMCs. The receptors were gathered from a man between 18 and 35 years old in good health. Some clones in this sample may be carry-over from other donors' samples. CDR3s leave out the opening cysteine and the closing phenylalanine or tryptophan. The order of the fields is CDR3 protein, V gene, J gene, clone size. Clone size, where shown, is once, few, many, or a class for clones that have expanded.

cdr3_aa: ASSAGTEAF
v_call: TRBV5-1
j_call: TRBJ1-1
clone_size: .

cdr3_aa: ASRGRKGTDTQY
v_call: TRBV19
j_call: TRBJ2-3
clone_size: .

cdr3_aa: ASSLGAGFSYEQY
v_call: TRBV11-2
j_call: TRBJ2-7
clone_size: .

cdr3_aa: ASSFYRTLALTDTQY
v_call: TRBV7-9
j_call: TRBJ2-3
clone_size: .

cdr3_aa: ASSLAGYGNTIY
v_call: TRBV7-9
j_call: TRBJ1-3
clone_size: .

cdr3_aa: ASSATPGQGNTIY
v_call: TRBV5-6
j_call: TRBJ1-3
clone_size: .

cdr3_aa: ASSLARLGQTGNTIY
v_call: TRBV7-9
j_call: TRBJ1-3
clone_size: .

cdr3_aa: ASSLAGGSYEQY
v_call: TRBV28
j_call: TRBJ2-7
clone_size: .

cdr3_aa: ASSTLFGADAETQY
v_call: TRBV7-9
j_call: TRBJ2-5
clone_size: .

cdr3_aa: ASSVFPGTNPYEQY
v_call: TRBV9
j_call: TRBJ2-7
clone_size: .

cdr3_aa: ASSPVWDSTLHEQY
v_call: TRBV4-3
j_call: TRBJ2-7
clone_size: once

cdr3_aa: ASSSTKGTDYHEQY
v_call: TRBV7-9
j_call: TRBJ2-7
clone_size: .

cdr3_aa: ASSSPGGAPSGANYGYT
v_call: TRBV7-9
j_call: TRBJ1-2
clone_size: .

cdr3_aa: ASSLSGMNTEAF
v_call: TRBV7-2
j_call: TRBJ1-1
clone_size: .

cdr3_aa: ASSQGIEQAGYEQY
v_call: TRBV4-3
j_call: TRBJ2-7
clone_size: .

cdr3_aa: ASSDRGPETQY
v_call: TRBV6-5
j_call: TRBJ2-5
clone_size: .

cdr3_aa: ASRRDRDQPQH
v_call: TRBV28
j_call: TRBJ1-5
clone_size: .

cdr3_aa: ASSLESRAVNQPQH
v_call: TRBV7-2
j_call: TRBJ1-5
clone_size: .

cdr3_aa: ASSSNGDEQF
v_call: TRBV7-9
j_call: TRBJ2-1
clone_size: .

cdr3_aa: ASSSRRGDEQF
v_call: TRBV7-7
j_call: TRBJ2-1
clone_size: .

cdr3_aa: ASSNLQAGGPVEQY
v_call: TRBV27
j_call: TRBJ2-7
clone_size: .

cdr3_aa: ASSLFGQSGNQPQH
v_call: TRBV19
j_call: TRBJ1-5
clone_size: .

cdr3_aa: ASSFRSYEQY
v_call: TRBV28
j_call: TRBJ2-7
clone_size: .

cdr3_aa: ASSQGVKVSYEQY
v_call: TRBV18
j_call: TRBJ2-7
clone_size: .

cdr3_aa: ASSPAGGRFYNEQF
v_call: TRBV27
j_call: TRBJ2-1
clone_size: once

cdr3_aa: ASSQGPKQF
v_call: TRBV4-3
j_call: TRBJ2-1
clone_size: .

cdr3_aa: ASSEAKRPYNEQF
v_call: TRBV6-1
j_call: TRBJ2-1
clone_size: .

cdr3_aa: ASSLLGTLQETQY
v_call: TRBV28
j_call: TRBJ2-5
clone_size: .

cdr3_aa: ASSVGTHGYEQY
v_call: TRBV9
j_call: TRBJ2-7
clone_size: .

cdr3_aa: ASSLGEWNEQF
v_call: TRBV27
j_call: TRBJ2-1
clone_size: once

cdr3_aa: ASLRTLSYEQY
v_call: TRBV28
j_call: TRBJ2-7
clone_size: .

cdr3_aa: ASSSRLAGVGYEQY
v_call: TRBV28
j_call: TRBJ2-7
clone_size: .

cdr3_aa: ASSSGGTEYNEQF
v_call: TRBV7-8
j_call: TRBJ2-1
clone_size: .

cdr3_aa: ASSGIRSEVF
v_call: TRBV7-9
j_call: TRBJ1-4
clone_size: .

cdr3_aa: ATSRGEGDNQPQH
v_call: TRBV15
j_call: TRBJ1-5
clone_size: .

cdr3_aa: ASSPSGRSITDTQY
v_call: TRBV27
j_call: TRBJ2-3
clone_size: .

cdr3_aa: ASSPGQGAYEQY
v_call: TRBV5-6
j_call: TRBJ2-7
clone_size: .

cdr3_aa: ASSIAVKAEQY
v_call: TRBV19
j_call: TRBJ2-7
clone_size: .

cdr3_aa: ASSGGLAVNTGELF
v_call: TRBV7-2
j_call: TRBJ2-2
clone_size: .

cdr3_aa: ASSELPDRPYEQY
v_call: TRBV27
j_call: TRBJ2-7
clone_size: .

cdr3_aa: ASSIVVGGDEQF
v_call: TRBV19
j_call: TRBJ2-1
clone_size: .

cdr3_aa: ASSPTVRRTDTQY
v_call: TRBV28
j_call: TRBJ2-3
clone_size: .

cdr3_aa: ASSLNPSSYNEQF
v_call: TRBV28
j_call: TRBJ2-1
clone_size: .

cdr3_aa: ATSRDLRITYNEQF
v_call: TRBV15
j_call: TRBJ2-1
clone_size: .

cdr3_aa: AWSVLGQSEQY
v_call: TRBV30
j_call: TRBJ2-7
clone_size: .

cdr3_aa: ATSRTTGVIAGELF
v_call: TRBV15
j_call: TRBJ2-2
clone_size: .

cdr3_aa: ASSLGQGVGNQPQH
v_call: TRBV7-6
j_call: TRBJ1-5
clone_size: .

cdr3_aa: ASSPPGGGNTGELF
v_call: TRBV7-2
j_call: TRBJ2-2
clone_size: once

cdr3_aa: ASSFGEGEEGYT
v_call: TRBV28
j_call: TRBJ1-2
clone_size: .

cdr3_aa: ASSIGDYSNQPQH
v_call: TRBV19
j_call: TRBJ1-5
clone_size: .

cdr3_aa: ASRDRTASTDTQY
v_call: TRBV27
j_call: TRBJ2-3
clone_size: .

cdr3_aa: ASSSPRTGNTEAF
v_call: TRBV27
j_call: TRBJ1-1
clone_size: once

cdr3_aa: ASSEYVGQITGNTIY
v_call: TRBV6-1
j_call: TRBJ1-3
clone_size: .

cdr3_aa: ASRAGPTYNEQF
v_call: TRBV6-5
j_call: TRBJ2-1
clone_size: .